The clone carrying this TCR beta chain showed up just once. Per the study methods: Using reference gene primer amplification, nucleated cell counts were estimated. Using immunoSEQ multiplex PCR, the repertoire was profiled, and TCRdb retains in-frame clones only, with some absent. V and J calls and clone size are given by that table; D and trimming were obtained from the DNA. Here the sample spans about 300,000 clones, nearly 90% being singletons. Seattle patients were enrolled while actively infected and followed longitudinally. These data belong to a study of blood T cell repertoires in COVID-19. About the research overall: Acute and convalescent COVID-19 samples came from the United States, Italy and Spain.

Germline V gives CDR1 SGDLS, CDR2 YYNGEE. This CDR3 has 15 residues. The trim removed 0 bases at V and 4 bases at J, leaving 3 bases unmatched. Specimen: peripheral blood. The source is a woman aged 25 to 39 with COVID-19, enrolled during active disease. This sequence joins TRBV9 and TRBJ2-5; TRBD1 matches 10 bases. In DNA form, the CDR3 reads TGTGCCAGCAGCGTAGAGGGACAGGGGTTAGAGACCCAGTACTTC. Translation gives CASSVEGQGLETQYF.